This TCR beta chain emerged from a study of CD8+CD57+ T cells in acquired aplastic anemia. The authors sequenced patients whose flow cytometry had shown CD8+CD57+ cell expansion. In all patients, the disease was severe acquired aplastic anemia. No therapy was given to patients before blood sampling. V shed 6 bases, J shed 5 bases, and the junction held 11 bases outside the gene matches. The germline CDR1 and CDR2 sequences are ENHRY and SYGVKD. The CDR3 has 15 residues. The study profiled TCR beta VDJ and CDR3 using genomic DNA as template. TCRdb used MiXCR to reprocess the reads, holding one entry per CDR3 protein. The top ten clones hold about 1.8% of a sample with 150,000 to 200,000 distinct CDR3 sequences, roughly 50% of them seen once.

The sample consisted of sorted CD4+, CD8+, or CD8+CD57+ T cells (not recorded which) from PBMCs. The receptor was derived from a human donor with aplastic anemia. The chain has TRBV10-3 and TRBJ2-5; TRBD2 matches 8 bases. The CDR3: CAISYGLASPETQYF. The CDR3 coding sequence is TGTGCCATCAGCTACGGACTAGCCAGTCCGGAGACCCAGTACTTC.